The 12 T cell receptor beta chains below come from one sample, sequenced in a study of memory CD4+ T cells and cytomegalovirus serostatus. The sort gate was single viable CD3+CD4+CD8-CD45RO+ cells for memory CD4+ T cells. The protocol was immunoSEQ multiplex PCR, while the TCRdb copy is restricted to in-frame clones and leaves out a portion. The data contain about 50,000 clones, over 75% of them singletons. The sample comprised memory CD4+ T cells from blood. Receptors originate from an adult in good health and CMV-seronegative.

This sequence joins TRBV5-6 and TRBJ1-2; the D gene is possibly TRBD1 (6 bases). The CDR3 sequence is 15 residues long. V dropped 4 bases and J dropped 4 bases, with 17 bases sitting between them. Germline V gene data show CDR1 as SGHDT and CDR2 as YYEEEE. The CDR3 DNA is TGTGCCAGCAGCCGAAGGGGGGAGTTTGGCTATGGCTACACCTTC. The encoded protein is CASSRRGEFGYGYTF. Together with reference TRBV5-6 and TRBJ1-2, the CDR3 gives the full variable domain: DAGVTQSPTHLIKTRGQQVTLRCSPKSGHDTVSWYQQALGQGPQFIFQYYEEEERQRGNFPDRFSGHQFPNYSSELNVNALLLGDSALYLCASSRRGEFGYGYTFGSGTRLTVV.

The V call is TRBV2, the J call TRBJ1-3; no definite D call. V shed 5 bases and J shed 3 bases, with 11 bases lying between them. Germline CDR1 is SNHLY and CDR2 is FYNNEI. The CDR3 is 14 amino acids. DNA of the CDR3: TGTGCCAGCAGTCAATCTGGGGTTGGAAACACCATATATTTT. Protein product: CASSQSGVGNTIYF.

The chain joins TRBV5-4 to TRBJ1-2; TRBD1 matches at 8 bases. V dropped 2 bases and J dropped 2; count of bases not matched to a gene: 5. Germline V gene data show CDR1 as SGHNT and CDR2 as YYREEE (reference sequence). The CDR3 runs to 15 residues. CDR3 bases: TGTGCCAGCAGCTTTACAACAGGGGGAAACTATGGCTACACCTTC. Protein: CASSFTTGGNYGYTF.

The chain joins TRBV5-1 to TRBJ2-2, with a tentative D call TRBD1 (6 bases). The CDR3 sequence is 13 residues long. V was pared by 4 bases and J by 4 bases, with 8 bases between. Germline-derived CDR1 and CDR2 are SGHRS and YFSETQ. CDR3 sequence reads: CASSRTVTGELFF. The CDR3 region has the DNA TGCGCCAGCAGCCGGACAGTCACCGGGGAGCTGTTTTTT.

This clone was picked up a small number of times. The chain couples TRBV19 to TRBJ2-7; D gene ambiguous. The ends were cut back, 6 bases at V and 2 bases at J, with 11 bases in the middle. The CDR3 runs 13 residues. Germline V gene data show CDR1 as LNHDA and CDR2 as SQIVND (reference sequence). CDR3 protein: CASRAGVTYEQYF. CDR3 in DNA: TGTGCCAGTAGGGCCGGAGTAACCTACGAGCAGTACTTC. Drawing the rest from reference TRBV19 and TRBJ2-7, the complete variable domain is DGGITQSPKYLFRKEGQNVTLSCEQNLNHDAMYWYRQDPGQGLRLIYYSQIVNDFQKGDIAEGYSVSREKKESFPLTVTSAQKNPTAFYLCASRAGVTYEQYFGPGTRLTVT.

This chain connects TRBV23-1 to TRBJ1-1; perhaps TRBD1 as D (5 bases). TRBV23-1 is annotated as an ORF whose role is uncertain. Between the trimmed V and J ends, which lost 5 bases and 4 bases, there was a span of 20 bases. The CDR3 extends over 16 amino acids. The CDR3 DNA is TGCGCCAGCAGTACCGATAGGGACCGAGGAAGCACTGAAGCTTTCTTT. Residues: CASSTDRDRGSTEAFF.

The gene calls are TRBV6-1 and TRBJ1-2; TRBD1 aligns across 7 bases. Germline CDR1 MNHNS, CDR2 SASEGT. The CDR3 length is 13 residues. V lost 6 bases and J lost 5; bases outside the gene matches: 6. CDR3 amino acids: CASRQGGGYGYTF. For the CDR3, the DNA is TGTGCCAGCAGGCAGGGGGGTGGATATGGCTACACCTTC.

The V and J genes are TRBV5-1 and TRBJ2-1; TRBD2 might be the D (5 bases). The CDR3 has 16 amino acids. V was clipped by 0 bases and J by 3 bases, with 13 bases between them. Germline CDR1 SGHRS, CDR2 YFSETQ. The CDR3 DNA follows: TGCGCCAGCAGCTTGGTGGGGAGCGGCTTCTACAATGAGCAGTTCTTC. It codes for CASSLVGSGFYNEQFF.

The chain employs TRBV6-5 and TRBJ1-2; 8 bases fit TRBD1. Germline lookup yields CDR1 MNHEY and CDR2 SVGAGI. Trimming took 6 bases from V and 4 from J; bases not matched to a gene: 4. The CDR3 spans 13 residues. The CDR3: CASRKGQAYGYTF. CDR3 sequence (DNA): TGTGCCAGCAGGAAGGGACAGGCCTATGGCTACACCTTC.

The chain employs TRBV4-3 and TRBJ2-1; possibly TRBD1 or TRBD2 for D (5 bases each). V lost 0 bases and J lost 6, with 15 bases in between. The germline V gene has CDR1 LGHNA and CDR2 YSLEER. The CDR3 spans 16 residues. CDR3 in amino acids: CASSQDDFGTINEQFF. DNA for the CDR3: TGCGCCAGCAGCCAAGATGATTTCGGGACCATCAATGAGCAGTTCTTC.

V is TRBV5-5 and J is TRBJ1-1, with 7 bases that match TRBD1. V shed 7 bases and J 1 base; nucleotides not matched to a gene: 4. The CDR3 is made up of 13 amino acids. The germline V gene has CDR1 SGHKS and CDR2 YYEKEE (reference sequence). CDR3 sequence reads: CASARQGNTEAFF. The DNA of the CDR3 is TGTGCCAGCGCACGACAGGGGAACACTGAAGCTTTCTTT.

The chain carries TRBV27 and TRBJ2-7; no firm D call. Germline CDR1 MNHEY, CDR2 SMNVEV (reference sequence). Deletions cut 2 bases from V and 4 bases from J, with 9 bases between. This CDR3 spans 13 amino acids. The CDR3 here is CASSLGSLYEQYF. CDR3 bases: TGTGCCAGCAGTTTAGGCAGCCTGTACGAGCAGTACTTC.